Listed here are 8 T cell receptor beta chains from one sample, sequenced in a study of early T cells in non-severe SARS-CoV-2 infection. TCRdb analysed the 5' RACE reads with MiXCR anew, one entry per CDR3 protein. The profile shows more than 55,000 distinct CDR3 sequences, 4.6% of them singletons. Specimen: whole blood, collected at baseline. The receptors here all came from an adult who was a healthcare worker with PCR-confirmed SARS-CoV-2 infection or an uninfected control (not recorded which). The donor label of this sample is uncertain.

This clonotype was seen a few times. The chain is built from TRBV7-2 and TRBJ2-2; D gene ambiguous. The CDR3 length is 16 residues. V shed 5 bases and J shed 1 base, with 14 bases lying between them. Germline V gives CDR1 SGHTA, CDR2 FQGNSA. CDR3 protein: CASSAPGTLNTGELFF. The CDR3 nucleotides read TGTGCCAGCAGCGCACCCGGAACGCTGAACACCGGGGAGCTGTTTTTT. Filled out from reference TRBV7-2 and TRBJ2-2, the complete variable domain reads GAGVSQSPSNKVTEKGKDVELRCDPISGHTALYWYRQSLGQGLEFLIYFQGNSAPDKSGLPSDRFSAERTGGSVSTLTIQRTQQEDSAVYLCASSAPGTLNTGELFFGEGSRLTVL.

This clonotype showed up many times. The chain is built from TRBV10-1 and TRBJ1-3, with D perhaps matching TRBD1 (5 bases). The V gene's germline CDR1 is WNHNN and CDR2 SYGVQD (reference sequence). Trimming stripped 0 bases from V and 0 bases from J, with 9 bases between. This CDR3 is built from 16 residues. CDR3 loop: CASSESPGDSGNTIYF. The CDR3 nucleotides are TGCGCCAGCAGTGAGTCGCCGGGGGACTCTGGAAACACCATATATTTT.

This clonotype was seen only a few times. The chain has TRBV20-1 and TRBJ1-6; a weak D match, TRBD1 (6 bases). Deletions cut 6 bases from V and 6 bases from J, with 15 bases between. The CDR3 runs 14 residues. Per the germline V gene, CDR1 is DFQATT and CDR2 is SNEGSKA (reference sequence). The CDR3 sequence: CSAPSGTSNSPLHF. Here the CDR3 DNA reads TGCAGTGCCCCGTCCGGGACAAGTAATTCACCCCTCCACTTT.

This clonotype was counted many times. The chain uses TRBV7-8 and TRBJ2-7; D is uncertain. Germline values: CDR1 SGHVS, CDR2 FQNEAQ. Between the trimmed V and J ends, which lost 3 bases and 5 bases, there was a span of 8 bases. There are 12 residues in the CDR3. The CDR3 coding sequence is TGTGCCAGCAGCTTTCAGTGGAACGAGCAGTACTTC. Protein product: CASSFQWNEQYF.

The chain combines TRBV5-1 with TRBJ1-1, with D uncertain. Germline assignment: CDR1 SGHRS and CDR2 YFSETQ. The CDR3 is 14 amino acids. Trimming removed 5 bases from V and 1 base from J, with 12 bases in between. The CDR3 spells CASRVAPRNTEAFF. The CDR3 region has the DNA TGCGCCAGCAGGGTGGCACCAAGGAACACTGAAGCTTTCTTT.

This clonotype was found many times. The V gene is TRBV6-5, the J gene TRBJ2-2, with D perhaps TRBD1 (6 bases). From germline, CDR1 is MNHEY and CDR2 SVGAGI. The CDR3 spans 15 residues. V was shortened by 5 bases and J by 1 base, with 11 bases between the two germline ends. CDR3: CASSIDRRNTGELFF. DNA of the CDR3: TGTGCCAGCAGTATCGACAGGAGGAACACCGGGGAGCTGTTTTTT.

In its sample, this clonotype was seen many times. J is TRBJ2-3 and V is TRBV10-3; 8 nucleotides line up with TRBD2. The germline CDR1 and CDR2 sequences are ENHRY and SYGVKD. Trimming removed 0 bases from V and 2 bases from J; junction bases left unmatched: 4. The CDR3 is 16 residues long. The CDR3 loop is CAISESGGGFTDTQYF. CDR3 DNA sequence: TGTGCCATCAGTGAGTCAGGCGGGGGGTTCACAGATACGCAGTATTTT.

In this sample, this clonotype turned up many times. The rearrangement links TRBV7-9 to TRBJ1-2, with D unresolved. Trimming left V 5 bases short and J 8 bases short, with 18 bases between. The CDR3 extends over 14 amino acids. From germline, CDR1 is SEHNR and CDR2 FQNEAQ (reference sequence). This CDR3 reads CASSLTRVPLGYTF. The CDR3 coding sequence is TGTGCCAGCAGCCTAACGAGGGTGCCATTAGGCTACACCTTC.